This entry lists 32 T cell receptor beta chains sequenced from one sample in a study of blood T cell repertoires in COVID-19. Produced via immunoSEQ multiplex PCR; TCRdb's table is partial and in-frame only. The sample shows 200,000 to 250,000 clones, about 86% of them seen only once. The specimen sequenced was peripheral blood. The origin of the receptors is a man at least 80 years old with acute or convalescent COVID-19.

The J gene is TRBJ2-5, the V gene TRBV27, with a possible D match to TRBD2 (6 bases). Germline values: CDR1 MNHEY, CDR2 SMNVEV (reference sequence). Trimming left V 8 bases short and J 1 base short, with 14 bases between. The CDR3 consists of 14 residues. CDR3 bases: TGTGCCAGCTCCGGGAGACCGGCCCAAGAGACCCAGTACTTC. Amino acids: CASSGRPAQETQYF.

This clone has only one observation. The J gene is TRBJ1-2, the V gene TRBV2, with 8 nucleotides matching TRBD1. V trimming: 8 bases; J trimming: 6 bases; junction bases outside the gene matches: 8. Germline assignment: CDR1 SNHLY and CDR2 FYNNEI. This CDR3 comprises 13 residues. Written as DNA, the CDR3 is TGTGCCAGCCGAAAGACAGGGGCCCATGGCTACACCTTC. This gives the protein CASRKTGAHGYTF.

This chain joins TRBV27 and TRBJ2-3; 8 bases fit TRBD1. J was trimmed by 0 bases and V by 2 bases; bases with no gene match: 4. The germline V gene encodes CDR1 MNHEY and CDR2 SMNVEV (reference sequence). This CDR3 region has 16 residues. CDR3 loop: CASSLRTGISTDTQYF. CDR3 nucleotide sequence: TGTGCCAGCAGTTTAAGGACAGGGATTAGCACAGATACGCAGTATTTT.

The rearrangement joins TRBV28 to TRBJ2-2; D is perhaps TRBD1 (5 bases). The CDR3 loop spans 15 amino acids. The germline CDR1 and CDR2 sequences are MDHEN and SYDVKM. V gave up 2 bases and J gave up 5 bases, with 12 bases separating them. The CDR3 protein is CASSLGPKGTGELFF. In nucleotides, the CDR3 is TGTGCCAGCAGTTTAGGCCCCAAGGGGACCGGGGAGCTGTTTTTT. Full variable domain (remainder filled in from reference TRBV28 and TRBJ2-2): DVKVTQSSRYLVKRTGEKVFLECVQDMDHENMFWYRQDPGLGLRLIYFSYDVKMKEKGDIPEGYSVSREKKERFSLILESASTNQTSMYLCASSLGPKGTGELFFGEGSRLTVL.

This chain connects TRBV3-1 (or the pseudogene TRBV3-2) to TRBJ1-1, with unresolved D. The V gene lost 2 bases and the J gene lost 10 bases, with 11 bases spanning the gap. This CDR3 region has 12 residues. The germline CDR1 and CDR2 sequences are LGHDT and YNNKEL (reference sequence). In DNA, the CDR3 is TGTGCCAGCAGCCAAACGACGGGTGTAGCTTTCTTT. This encodes CASSQTTGVAFF.

This clone appeared a few times. The V and J genes are TRBV7-2 and TRBJ2-7; D not resolved. This CDR3 is built from 14 residues. Per germline, CDR1 SGHTA and CDR2 FQGNSA. V was shortened by 1 base and J by 0 bases, with 7 bases between the two germline ends. The CDR3 region is CASSLGPSSYEQYF. DNA for the CDR3: TGTGCCAGCAGCTTAGGTCCTAGCTCCTACGAGCAGTACTTC.

The V gene is TRBV7-9, the J gene TRBJ1-6; 8 bases are shared with TRBD1. J gave up 7 bases and V 4 bases, and 3 bases lay outside the gene matches. The CDR3 length is 14 residues. CDR1 is SEHNR, CDR2 FQNEAQ, per germline (reference sequence). The CDR3 DNA reads as TGTGCCAGCAGCTCGTGGACAGGGAATTCACCCCTCCACTTT. Translated: CASSSWTGNSPLHF.

The chain couples TRBV27 to TRBJ2-7; perhaps TRBD1 as D (6 bases). Looked up from germline, CDR1 is MNHEY and CDR2 is SMNVEV (reference sequence). The V and J ends lost 5 bases and 3 bases respectively, with 11 bases between them. The CDR3 loop spans 13 amino acids. CDR3 sequence reads: CASSKIQGYEQYF. The DNA for the CDR3 is TGTGCCAGCAGTAAGATACAGGGCTACGAGCAGTACTTC.

The CDR3: CASSTPTGLTDTQYF. CDR3 bases: TGTGCCAGCAGTACACCGACGGGACTCACAGATACGCAGTATTTT. This chain links TRBV6-2 or TRBV6-3 with TRBJ2-3; maybe TRBD2 (6 bases). The CDR3 spans 15 residues. Germline CDR1 reads MNHEY; CDR2 reads SVGEGT. V dropped 5 bases and J dropped 2 bases, with 14 bases sitting between them.

V gene TRBV5-1 combines with J gene TRBJ2-7, with D possibly being TRBD2 (6 bases). The V end was cut by 5 bases, the J end by 0 bases, with 12 bases between. This CDR3 region has 14 residues. Germline values: CDR1 SGHRS, CDR2 YFSETQ. The chain's CDR3 is CASRRGLSSYEQYF. CDR3 bases: TGCGCCAGCAGGCGGGGATTGAGCTCCTACGAGCAGTACTTC. The full variable domain, completed using reference TRBV5-1 and TRBJ2-7, is KAGVTQTPRYLIKTRGQQVTLSCSPISGHRSVSWYQQTPGQGLQFLFEYFSETQRNKGNFPGRFSGRQFSNSRSEMNVSTLELGDSALYLCASRRGLSSYEQYFGPGTRLTVT.

This clone was detected only once. This sequence joins TRBV5-1 and TRBJ1-5; D unclear. Germline V gene sequence: CDR1 SGHRS, CDR2 YFSETQ. There are 15 residues in the CDR3. Trimming removed 4 bases at V and 2 bases at J, with 13 bases between. The CDR3 coding sequence is TGCGCCAGCAGCACATCGTACGGGGGCAATCAGCCCCAGCATTTT. Its translation: CASSTSYGGNQPQHF.

The chain couples TRBV7-3 to TRBJ2-7; D is uncertain. CDR3 length: 14 amino acids. Germline lookup yields CDR1 SGHTA and CDR2 FQGTGA. Trimming pared 2 bases from V and 0 bases from J, leaving 8 bases between. The CDR3 DNA sequence: TGTGCCAGCAGCTTAGCCCCCAGCTCCTACGAGCAGTACTTC. Encoded protein: CASSLAPSSYEQYF.

This rearrangement joins TRBV2 to TRBJ2-5, with TRBD1 identical over 9 bases. The germline V gene has CDR1 SNHLY and CDR2 FYNNEI. The CDR3 extends over 16 amino acids. The V and J ends lost 1 base and 5 bases, in that order; junction bases with no gene match: 8. CDR3 sequence (DNA): TGTGCCAGCAGTGAAGGGACAGGGGCGGAGAGGGAGACCCAGTACTTC. Its protein is CASSEGTGAERETQYF. Using reference TRBV2 and TRBJ2-5 for the parts outside the CDR3, the full variable domain is EPEVTQTPSHQVTQMGQEVILRCVPISNHLYFYWYRQILGQKVEFLVSFYNNEISEKSEIFDDQFSVERPDGSNFTLKIRSTKLEDSAMYFCASSEGTGAERETQYFGPGTRLLVL.

A few counts support this clone. The rearrangement joins TRBV5-1 to TRBJ1-1, with 9 nucleotides matching TRBD1. Germline lookup yields CDR1 SGHRS and CDR2 YFSETQ. CDR3 length equals 15 residues. V shed 5 bases, J shed 6 bases, and the junction held 11 bases outside the gene matches. CDR3 region: CASSSLTGGASEAFF. DNA of the CDR3: TGCGCCAGCAGTTCATTAACAGGGGGCGCCTCTGAAGCTTTCTTT. Complete variable domain (other parts from reference TRBV5-1 and TRBJ1-1): KAGVTQTPRYLIKTRGQQVTLSCSPISGHRSVSWYQQTPGQGLQFLFEYFSETQRNKGNFPGRFSGRQFSNSRSEMNVSTLELGDSALYLCASSSLTGGASEAFFGQGTRLTVV.

The J gene is TRBJ2-1, the V gene TRBV11-1, with TRBD2 matching 9 bases. The CDR3 is 16 residues long. With 1 base clipped from V and 7 bases from J, the junction kept 8 bases outside the gene matches. Germline V gives CDR1 SGHAT, CDR2 FQDESV (reference sequence). The CDR3 sequence is CASSLGRGGRWNEQFF. CDR3 in DNA: TGTGCCAGCAGCTTAGGGCGGGGGGGCCGGTGGAATGAGCAGTTCTTC.

The gene calls are TRBV24-1 and TRBJ1-6; 8 nucleotides agree with TRBD1. The V gene's germline CDR1 is KGHDR and CDR2 SFDVKD. The CDR3 runs to 21 residues. With V trimmed by 3 bases and J by 2 bases, 17 bases remained unmatched. In DNA, the CDR3 is TGTGCCACCAGTGATGTGGGTGCCGGGACAGGAGGACTCCCCTATAATTCACCCCTCCACTTT. This gives the protein CATSDVGAGTGGLPYNSPLHF.

The CDR3 coding sequence is TGCGCCAGCAGCAACGGACAGGGTTCGACTAATGAAAAACTGTTTTTT. Amino acid sequence: CASSNGQGSTNEKLFF. The rearrangement uses TRBV5-1 and TRBJ1-4, with TRBD1 matching over 8 bases. The CDR3 runs 16 residues. Germline CDR1 reads SGHRS; CDR2 reads YFSETQ. With V trimmed by 4 bases and J by 2 bases, 7 bases remained unmatched. The full variable domain, completed using reference TRBV5-1 and TRBJ1-4, is KAGVTQTPRYLIKTRGQQVTLSCSPISGHRSVSWYQQTPGQGLQFLFEYFSETQRNKGNFPGRFSGRQFSNSRSEMNVSTLELGDSALYLCASSNGQGSTNEKLFFGSGTQLSVL.

The V call is TRBV5-4, the J call TRBJ2-7, with TRBD2 matching 9 bases. The CDR3 contains 14 residues. Germline assignment: CDR1 SGHNT and CDR2 YYREEE (reference sequence). After removal of 6 bases from V and 2 bases from J, the junction contained 6 bases not matched to a gene. The CDR3 sequence is CASTKAGGPYEQYF. The CDR3 DNA reads as TGTGCCAGCACAAAAGCGGGGGGCCCCTACGAGCAGTACTTC.

The V gene is TRBV14, the J gene TRBJ1-2, with TRBD1 as a possible D gene (5 bases). V dropped 2 bases and J dropped 5 bases, with 15 bases sitting between them. The germline V gene has CDR1 SGHDN and CDR2 FVKESK. The CDR3 loop spans 15 amino acids. This chain's CDR3 is CASSQWGLFGYGYTF. The CDR3 bases are TGTGCCAGCAGCCAATGGGGACTTTTCGGGTATGGCTACACCTTC.

This clone showed up just a few times. CDR3 bases: TGTGCCAGCAGACAGGGGGGTTTCGGGAATCAGCCCCAGCATTTT. This translates into CASRQGGFGNQPQHF. The V and J genes are TRBV28 and TRBJ1-5, with TRBD1 matching over 8 bases. The germline CDR1 and CDR2 sequences are MDHEN and SYDVKM. V lost 6 bases and J lost 4; bases outside the gene matches: 8. The CDR3 spans 15 residues.

The chain recombines TRBV11-2 with TRBJ2-2; D is perhaps TRBD2 (5 bases). Per germline, CDR1 SGHAT and CDR2 FQNNGV. The V gene lost 2 bases and the J gene lost 0 bases, with 7 bases spanning the gap. This CDR3 has 15 residues. CDR3 bases: TGTGCCAGCAGCTTAAGGACTTCGAACACCGGGGAGCTGTTTTTT. As protein: CASSLRTSNTGELFF. The full variable domain, in which reference TRBV11-2 and TRBJ2-2 provide the parts outside the CDR3, is EAGVAQSPRYKIIEKRQSVAFWCNPISGHATLYWYQQILGQGPKLLIQFQNNGVVDDSQLPKDRFSAERLKGVDSTLKIQPAKLEDSAVYLCASSLRTSNTGELFFGEGSRLTVL.

V usage is TRBV2 and J usage is TRBJ1-5; no clear D. Trimming shortened V by 6 bases and J by 1 base, and 16 bases separated the two germline ends. The germline V gene encodes CDR1 SNHLY and CDR2 FYNNEI. The CDR3 is 16 residues long. The CDR3 region is CASSPLAGGSNQPQHF. As DNA, the CDR3 is TGTGCCAGCAGCCCCCTGGCGGGCGGGAGCAATCAGCCCCAGCATTTT.

Written as DNA, the CDR3 is TGTGCCAGCTCCCCTGCCGGGACAGGGAACGAGCAGTACTTC. Its protein is CASSPAGTGNEQYF. The J gene is TRBJ2-7, the V gene TRBV18; 9 nucleotides match TRBD1. Per the germline V gene, CDR1 is KGHSH and CDR2 is LQKENI. This CDR3 spans 14 amino acids. After removal of 6 bases from V and 5 bases from J, the junction contained 8 bases not matched to a gene.

This chain links TRBV12-3 or TRBV12-4 with TRBJ2-7; 7 bases map to TRBD1. The CDR3 sequence is 13 residues long. The V gene end was trimmed by 8 bases and the J gene end by 0 bases; junction bases not matched to a gene: 4. CDR3 bases: TGTGCCAGCCGGGACAGAAACTCCTACGAGCAGTACTTC. This translates into CASRDRNSYEQYF.

The chain links TRBV28 to TRBJ1-4; D unclear. The CDR3 extends over 15 amino acids. Germline CDR1 is MDHEN and CDR2 is SYDVKM. The V end was cut by 5 bases, the J end by 10 bases, with 20 bases between. CDR3 in amino acids: CASSTSRPDGVKLFF. As DNA, the CDR3 is TGTGCCAGCAGTACCTCCAGGCCCGATGGTGTAAAACTGTTTTTT.

The chain couples TRBV7-9 to TRBJ1-5; D unclear. V lost 6 bases, J lost 9 bases, and 15 bases lay in between. The CDR3 loop spans 13 amino acids. Germline V CDR1 and CDR2: SEHNR, FQNEAQ (reference sequence). DNA for the CDR3: TGTGCCAGCAGTATGGGCCATTTAGGGCCCCAGCATTTT. This translates into CASSMGHLGPQHF.

This clone was seen just once. The gene calls are TRBV5-5 and TRBJ1-5, with D tentatively TRBD1 (5 bases). Per germline, CDR1 SGHKS and CDR2 YYEKEE (reference sequence). The CDR3 length is 18 residues. V was shortened by 2 bases and J by 0 bases, with 18 bases between the two germline ends. DNA for the CDR3: TGTGCCAGCAGCTTCCGACAGTTTTCCAGCAATAGCAATCAGCCCCAGCATTTT. Protein product: CASSFRQFSSNSNQPQHF.

The V gene is TRBV28, the J gene TRBJ1-4; D is possibly TRBD1 (6 bases). The CDR3 is 14 residues long. Germline V gene lookup returns CDR1 MDHEN and CDR2 SYDVKM. Trimming stripped 6 bases from V and 3 bases from J, with 11 bases between. The CDR3 DNA reads TGTGCCAGCAGACTACAGGGCTCTAATGAAAAACTGTTTTTT. As protein: CASRLQGSNEKLFF.

This chain connects TRBV18 to TRBJ1-6; D ambiguous. The V end lost 5 bases, the J end lost 7 bases, and 12 bases lay between the germline ends. CDR3 size: 14 residues. Germline loops: CDR1 KGHSH, CDR2 LQKENI. CDR3 protein: CASSSYSGNSPLHF. Here the CDR3 DNA reads TGTGCCAGCTCATCTTATTCGGGAAATTCACCCCTCCACTTT.

This chain links TRBV14 with TRBJ1-5; 7 bases are a match to TRBD1. The CDR3 covers 16 residues. CDR1 SGHDN and CDR2 FVKESK come from the germline V gene. The trim removed 0 bases at V and 3 bases at J, leaving 5 bases unmatched. This CDR3 reads CASSQDLGQFNQPQHF. In DNA, the CDR3 is TGTGCCAGCAGCCAAGATCTGGGACAGTTCAATCAGCCCCAGCATTTT.

CDR3 bases: TGTGCCAGCAGAAGGCAGGATCCCTACGAGCAGTACTTC. Its protein is CASRRQDPYEQYF. This chain connects TRBV6-5 to TRBJ2-7; D unclear. CDR3 length equals 13 residues. Germline-derived CDR1 and CDR2 are MNHEY and SVGAGI. Trimming took off 6 bases at V and 2 bases at J, with 11 bases between the two ends.

The gene calls are TRBV2 and TRBJ1-5, with 8 bases matching TRBD1. There are 15 residues in the CDR3. V dropped 4 bases and J dropped 0; count of bases not matched to a gene: 2. The germline gives CDR1 SNHLY, CDR2 FYNNEI. The CDR3 region is CASSGTGGSNQPQHF. In DNA form, the CDR3 reads TGTGCCAGCAGTGGAACAGGGGGTAGCAATCAGCCCCAGCATTTT.